The 4 T cell receptor beta chains listed next were all sequenced from one sample in a study of regulatory T cells in long-lasting Graves disease. The time point denotes: newly diagnosed GD, antithyroid drugs for less than 3 months. RNA extracted from PBMCs served as the sequencing template. To make TCR beta libraries, researchers used iRepertoire HTBI primers and Arm-PCR of CDR3 regions. TCRdb recomputed calls from the multiplex PCR reads with MiXCR, one row per CDR3 protein. The sample lists some 220,000 distinct CDR3 sequences; roughly a fifth were seen once. The same sample was also studied in work on T cells in Graves' hyperthyroidism and ophthalmopathy.

Here the sequenced sample was peripheral blood mononuclear cells (PBMCs), taken at new diagnosis, from a patient treated with antithyroid drugs. These receptors all stem from a woman aged 25 to 39 with Graves disease.

In regard to this clonotype: Germline and junction disagree at one end, which may indicate a read error. The chain carries TRBV2 and TRBJ1-5; D is perhaps TRBD1 (5 bases). This CDR3 has 14 amino acids. Germline CDR1 reads SNHLY; CDR2 reads FYNNEI. The CDR3 spells CSSSDGAAGQPQHF. The CDR3 DNA follows: TGTTCCAGCAGTGATGGGGCGGCAGGGCAGCCCCAGCATTTT.

This clonotype has ten or more counts. This rearrangement joins TRBV11-2 to TRBJ2-5; D possibly uses TRBD1 or TRBD2 (6 bases each). This CDR3 spans 15 amino acids. Germline loops: CDR1 SGHAT, CDR2 FQNNGV. Trimming stripped 0 bases from V and 5 bases from J, with 13 bases between. The CDR3 protein is CASSLEAGGRETQYF. The CDR3 DNA follows: TGTGCCAGCAGCTTAGAAGCTGGGGGGCGGGAGACCCAGTACTTC.

Points on this clonotype: A far larger clone is one base from this, pointing to a likely read error. Without the conserved terminal phenylalanine or tryptophan, this CDR3 likely stems from a read error. The J gene is TRBJ1-1, the V gene TRBV13, with TRBD1 as a possible D gene (5 bases). This CDR3 contains 12 residues. Germline V lookup: CDR1 PRHDT, CDR2 FYEKMQ (reference sequence). Trimming left V 3 bases short and J 4 bases short, with 6 bases between. CDR3 residues: CASSLRGTEAFS. The CDR3 nucleotides read TGTGCCAGCAGCTTGAGGGGCACTGAAGCTTTCTCT.

This clonotype was seen repeatedly, ten times or more. The rearrangement joins TRBV20-1 to TRBJ1-2; 8 bases map to TRBD1. This CDR3 spans 15 amino acids. The V gene end was trimmed by 6 bases and the J gene end by 2 bases; junction bases not matched to a gene: 11. Germline assignment: CDR1 DFQATT and CDR2 SNEGSKA (reference sequence). The CDR3 DNA sequence: TGCAGTGCGCGACCGACAGGGGTCTCCAACTATGGCTACACCTTC. Translation: CSARPTGVSNYGYTF.